Reported below is one T cell receptor (beta chain). Its antigen is unidentified. The data derive from a study of tumor-infiltrating lymphocytes in localized non-small cell lung cancer. Study-wide results and limits: Higher tumor T cell infiltration than in uninvolved lung was supported by TCRbeta sequencing. Tumor T-cell fraction from TCR sequencing was not associated with recurrence-free survival (p = 0.61).

V shed 2 bases and J shed 4 bases, with 8 bases lying between them. Per germline, CDR1 MRHNA and CDR2 SNTAGT. This CDR3 has 14 residues. Here immunoSEQ multiplex PCR was the method, and the copy in TCRdb shows in-frame clones only, minus some. The table lists 27,000 or so clones, approximately 85% of them singletons, with about 1.9% in the top ten. This clonotype was sampled from a human donor with non-small cell lung cancer. The chain uses TRBV6-4 and TRBJ2-2; D is perhaps TRBD1 (5 bases). Material: lung tumor tissue. CDR3 nucleotide sequence: TGTGCCAGCAGTGACGGTCAGGGCACCGGGGAGCTGTTTTTT. Its protein is CASSDGQGTGELFF.